This T cell receptor beta chain was captured by sequencing in a study of CD8 T cells in Susac syndrome. RNA totalling roughly 0.45 to 1 ug underwent reverse transcription with random hexamers. The authors amplified TCR beta CDR3 across 54 Vbeta and 13 Jbeta using immunoSEQ multiplex PCR. One entry per CDR3 protein, called by TCRdb with MiXCR from the immunoSEQ multiplex PCR reads. The sample contains approximately 170,000 distinct CDR3 sequences, around 95% of which appear only once. Deletions cut 6 bases from V and 4 bases from J, with 12 bases between. The CDR3 is 12 residues long. Per the germline V gene, CDR1 is DFQATT and CDR2 is SNEGSKA (reference sequence).

The rearrangement links TRBV20-1 to TRBJ1-2; D remains unclear. The sequence was obtained from a human donor in good health. Sequencing input: CD4+ T cells from PBMCs. This CDR3 reads CSAPRQAYGYTF. CDR3 coding DNA: TGCAGTGCCCCCCGGCAGGCCTATGGCTACACCTTC.